Below, 27 T cell receptor beta chains from the same sample are listed, as sequenced in a study of blood T cell repertoires in COVID-19. The method was immunoSEQ multiplex PCR; TCRdb's version includes in-frame clones alone and lacks a portion of them. This sample has under 150,000 clones, with roughly 83% found just once. Sequenced input: peripheral blood. The source of these receptors is a man aged 55 to 70 with acute or convalescent COVID-19.

The J gene is TRBJ2-7, the V gene TRBV9; 10 nucleotides align to TRBD1. The CDR3 is 15 residues long. The germline CDR1 and CDR2 sequences are SGDLS and YYNGEE. Germline trimming cut 3 bases from V and 4 bases from J; bases unmatched to any gene: 7. This chain's CDR3 is CASSAAGTGDYEQYF. The CDR3 region has the DNA TGTGCCAGCAGCGCCGCCGGGACAGGGGATTACGAGCAGTACTTC. Based on the CDR3 plus reference TRBV9 and TRBJ2-7, the full variable domain is DSGVTQTPKHLITATGQRVTLRCSPRSGDLSVYWYQQSLDQGLQFLIQYYNGEERAKGNILERFSAQQFPDLHSELNLSSLELGDSALYFCASSAAGTGDYEQYFGPGTRLTVT.

In this sample, this clone turned up once. This CDR3 is CASIGAPYEQYF. The CDR3 DNA sequence: TGTGCCAGCATAGGAGCGCCCTACGAGCAGTACTTC. The chain has TRBV28 and TRBJ2-7, with D unresolved. Deletions cut 7 bases from V and 2 bases from J, with 9 bases between. This CDR3 has 12 amino acids. Germline V gene data show CDR1 as MDHEN and CDR2 as SYDVKM.

This sequence joins TRBV6-4 and TRBJ1-1, with D possibly being TRBD1 (6 bases). Germline V gene sequence: CDR1 MRHNA, CDR2 SNTAGT. Trimming pared 6 bases from V and 1 base from J, leaving 15 bases between. The CDR3 loop spans 15 amino acids. The CDR3 reads CASSLTGSPNTEAFF. The CDR3 DNA is TGTGCCAGCAGCTTAACAGGGTCGCCGAACACTGAAGCTTTCTTT.

The CDR3 nucleotides read TGTGCCAGCAGCCAAGGGGGAGGAAAGACCCAGCATTTT. Translated, it gives CASSQGGGKTQHF. The chain combines TRBV3-1 (or the pseudogene TRBV3-2) with TRBJ1-5; no clear D gene. Trimming pared 1 base from V and 11 bases from J, leaving 12 bases between. The germline V gene encodes CDR1 LGHDT and CDR2 YNNKEL (reference sequence). This CDR3 is built from 13 residues.

The chain links TRBV9 to TRBJ1-6; tentative D call: TRBD1 (6 bases). V dropped 3 bases and J dropped 10 bases, with 11 bases sitting between them. The CDR3 has 13 residues. Germline CDR1 SGDLS, CDR2 YYNGEE. CDR3 DNA: TGTGCCAGCAGCGCTTCAGGGGTATCACCCCTCCACTTT. Its translation is CASSASGVSPLHF.

This clone has a handful of counts. The chain is built from TRBV10-3 and TRBJ2-1; 10 bases are a match to TRBD2. V dropped 2 bases and J dropped 7; count of bases not matched to a gene: 5. The germline gives CDR1 ENHRY, CDR2 SYGVKD. The CDR3 is made up of 15 amino acids. This CDR3 reads CAISEASGRGNEQFF. The CDR3 DNA reads as TGTGCCATCAGTGAGGCGAGCGGGAGGGGTAATGAGCAGTTCTTC.

The rearrangement uses TRBV10-3 and TRBJ1-2; perhaps TRBD1 as D (5 bases). Germline V gives CDR1 ENHRY, CDR2 SYGVKD. This CDR3 has 13 amino acids. The V end lost 8 bases, the J end lost 4 bases, and 14 bases lay between the germline ends. The DNA for the CDR3 is TGTGCCATCCATTCAACAGGCTTCTATGGCTACACCTTC. Translation gives CAIHSTGFYGYTF.

V and J are TRBV5-1 and TRBJ2-7, with TRBD2 matching over 8 bases. This CDR3 contains 15 residues. Germline V gene data show CDR1 as SGHRS and CDR2 as YFSETQ. With V trimmed by 5 bases and J by 3 bases, 10 bases remained unmatched. DNA of the CDR3: TGCGCCAGCAGGGTGGGTTGGCGGGGGGACTACGAGCAGTACTTC. It is translated as CASRVGWRGDYEQYF.

The chain recombines TRBV28 with TRBJ1-2; D ambiguous. The germline V gene encodes CDR1 MDHEN and CDR2 SYDVKM. The CDR3 has 13 amino acids. Trimming took off 3 bases at V and 2 bases at J, with 7 bases between the two ends. CDR3 region: CASSFPGNYGYTF. The CDR3 bases are TGTGCCAGCAGTTTTCCGGGAAACTATGGCTACACCTTC.

The J gene is TRBJ2-7, the V gene TRBV5-1; weak D call: TRBD2 (6 bases). The CDR3 extends over 14 amino acids. The germline V and J ends were trimmed by 0 bases and 4 bases, with 11 bases remaining between them. Germline CDR1 and CDR2: SGHRS and YFSETQ. For the CDR3, the DNA is TGCGCCAGCAGCTTGGGCCCGGGGGAATACGAGCAGTACTTC. It is translated as CASSLGPGEYEQYF.

The genes are TRBV7-9 and TRBJ2-1, with a tentative D call TRBD2 (6 bases). CDR1 is SEHNR and CDR2 is FQNEAQ in the germline V gene (reference sequence). This CDR3 has 16 residues. Trimming stripped 6 bases from V and 0 bases from J, with 15 bases between. CDR3 sequence: CASRTAGTSSYNEQFF. The CDR3 DNA follows: TGTGCCAGCAGAACGGCGGGAACGAGCTCCTACAATGAGCAGTTCTTC.

The chain combines TRBV27 with TRBJ1-2; 7 positions match TRBD1. J was trimmed by 4 bases and V by 5 bases; bases with no gene match: 7. The germline V gene has CDR1 MNHEY and CDR2 SMNVEV (reference sequence). This CDR3 region has 14 residues. The DNA for the CDR3 is TGTGCCAGCAGTCCAGGGGGGCTTAGCTATGGCTACACCTTC. Amino acid sequence: CASSPGGLSYGYTF.

This clone was recorded only once. This chain connects TRBV29-1 to TRBJ1-5; no clear D gene. The CDR3 consists of 12 residues. V lost 4 bases to trimming and J lost 5 bases, with 9 bases between them. Germline V lookup: CDR1 SQVTM, CDR2 ANQGSEA. The CDR3 DNA is TGCAGCGTTGCAACAAGCGATCAGCCCCAGCATTTT. Its translation: CSVATSDQPQHF.

This chain links TRBV6-5 with TRBJ1-1; 9 bases map to TRBD1. The CDR3 extends over 14 amino acids. The germline CDR1 and CDR2 sequences are MNHEY and SVGAGI. The V and J ends lost 0 bases and 12 bases, in that order; junction bases with no gene match: 8. Here the CDR3 reads CASSYSQGATRSFF. CDR3 sequence (DNA): TGTGCCAGCAGTTACTCACAGGGGGCAACTCGGTCTTTCTTT.

The V call is TRBV7-6, the J call TRBJ2-3; 11 nucleotides match TRBD1. V dropped 3 bases and J dropped 6; count of bases not matched to a gene: 5. This CDR3 is built from 15 residues. Germline V gene lookup returns CDR1 SGHVS and CDR2 FNYEAQ. The chain's CDR3 is CASSFRDRGSDTQYF. CDR3 coding DNA: TGTGCCAGCAGCTTCCGGGACAGGGGGTCGGATACGCAGTATTTT.

This chain connects TRBV2 to TRBJ2-5; possible D gene TRBD1, 6 bases. This CDR3 has 16 residues. Germline loops: CDR1 SNHLY, CDR2 FYNNEI. V was pared by 4 bases and J by 5 bases, with 20 bases between. The CDR3 coding sequence is TGTGCCAGCAGTGGGCCCTCTGGCAGCACAGGGGAGACCCAGTACTTC. Amino acid sequence: CASSGPSGSTGETQYF. Full variable domain (missing parts from reference TRBV2 and TRBJ2-5): EPEVTQTPSHQVTQMGQEVILRCVPISNHLYFYWYRQILGQKVEFLVSFYNNEISEKSEIFDDQFSVERPDGSNFTLKIRSTKLEDSAMYFCASSGPSGSTGETQYFGPGTRLLVL.

This sequence joins TRBV20-1 and TRBJ2-7, with 8 bases identical to TRBD2. The germline V gene encodes CDR1 DFQATT and CDR2 SNEGSKA (reference sequence). The trim removed 3 bases at V and 4 bases at J, leaving 8 bases unmatched. The CDR3 extends over 14 amino acids. CDR3 bases: TGCAGTGCTAGTGTATTGGCTAGCGGGTACGAGCAGTACTTC. This sequence encodes CSASVLASGYEQYF.

The rearrangement uses TRBV9 and TRBJ2-5; 7 bases line up with TRBD1. Unmatched junction bases numbered 8, after V lost 3 bases and J lost 3 bases. The CDR3 loop spans 15 amino acids. Germline-derived CDR1 and CDR2 are SGDLS and YYNGEE. CDR3 sequence reads: CASSATGFSKETQYF. CDR3 DNA: TGTGCCAGCAGCGCGACAGGGTTTTCCAAAGAGACCCAGTACTTC.

The chain carries TRBV27 and TRBJ2-7; D is unresolved. V lost 9 bases, J lost 3 bases, and 15 bases lay in between. Per the germline V gene, CDR1 is MNHEY and CDR2 is SMNVEV (reference sequence). This CDR3 has 13 residues. The CDR3 DNA is TGTGCCAGGACAATTTGTCGTGGCTACGAGCAGTACTTC. This gives the protein CARTICRGYEQYF.

This chain joins TRBV19 and TRBJ2-3; 8 nucleotides match TRBD1. This CDR3 has 17 residues. Germline V gives CDR1 LNHDA, CDR2 SQIVND (reference sequence). V lost 3 bases and J lost 3; bases outside the gene matches: 11. The CDR3 DNA follows: TGTGCCAGTAGTATTAACCGGGACAGGAGGGGGACAGATACGCAGTATTTT. Protein: CASSINRDRRGTDTQYF.

This sequence joins TRBV29-1 and TRBJ2-1, with TRBD1 as a possible D gene (6 bases). Per the germline V gene, CDR1 is SQVTM and CDR2 is ANQGSEA. The CDR3 has 17 residues. With 7 bases removed from V and 0 bases from J, the gap between germline ends came to 22 bases. CDR3 nucleotide sequence: TGCAGCGCTGTTGCCTCTACAGGGAAACACTCCTACAATGAGCAGTTCTTC. Translated: CSAVASTGKHSYNEQFF.

CDR3 in amino acids: CSAIILGQGRDTYNEQFF. The CDR3 nucleotides are TGCAGCGCCATCATCCTGGGACAGGGGAGGGACACCTACAATGAGCAGTTCTTC. The chain joins TRBV29-1 to TRBJ2-1, with TRBD1 identical over 10 bases. V lost 7 bases to trimming and J lost 2 bases; unmatched junction nucleotides: 17. Germline V gene data show CDR1 as SQVTM and CDR2 as ANQGSEA. There are 18 residues in the CDR3.

The chain employs TRBV3-1 (or the pseudogene TRBV3-2) and TRBJ2-1, with 13 positions matching TRBD2. This CDR3 has 19 residues. The V gene end was trimmed by 4 bases and the J gene end by 1 base; junction bases not matched to a gene: 10. CDR1 and CDR2 (germline): LGHDT, YNNKEL (reference sequence). CDR3 protein: CASSPKLAGGPGSYNEQFF. Here the CDR3 DNA reads TGTGCCAGCAGCCCAAAACTAGCGGGAGGGCCGGGGTCCTACAATGAGCAGTTCTTC.

The chain couples TRBV21-1 to TRBJ2-7; TRBD1 is the table's D call and was not checked against the DNA. TRBV21-1 is labeled a pseudogene. This CDR3 comprises 17 residues. The DNA of the CDR3 is TGTGCCAGCAGCAAAGTCACCTTGACAGGGGGTCAACACGAGCAGTACTTC. It yields the protein CASSKVTLTGGQHEQYF.

The J gene is TRBJ2-1, the V gene TRBV9; TRBD1 aligns across 11 bases. Trimming cost V 3 bases and J 7 bases; bases outside gene matches: 12. The CDR3 covers 17 residues. The germline V gene has CDR1 SGDLS and CDR2 YYNGEE. This chain's CDR3 is CASSARPGTGGLNEQFF. The CDR3 DNA sequence: TGTGCCAGCAGCGCCAGACCCGGGACAGGGGGACTGAATGAGCAGTTCTTC. The full variable domain, with the rest looked up from reference TRBV9 and TRBJ2-1, is DSGVTQTPKHLITATGQRVTLRCSPRSGDLSVYWYQQSLDQGLQFLIQYYNGEERAKGNILERFSAQQFPDLHSELNLSSLELGDSALYFCASSARPGTGGLNEQFFGPGTRLTVL.

The sample holds a few counts of this clone. V is TRBV7-2 and J is TRBJ1-5, with 7 bases aligning to TRBD1. The CDR3 has 15 amino acids. CDR1 and CDR2 (germline): SGHTA, FQGNSA. The V segment lost 5 bases and the J segment 3 bases; nucleotides outside the gene matches: 7. As DNA, the CDR3 is TGTGCCAGCAGCCTCCGGGACAGCAACAATCAGCCCCAGCATTTT. Protein product: CASSLRDSNNQPQHF.

For this clone: A junction boundary mismatches the germline segment, possibly from a read error. The V gene is TRBV5-6, the J gene TRBJ2-7, with 9 bases fitting TRBD1. The germline CDR1 and CDR2 sequences are SGHDT and YYEEEE. There are 13 residues in the CDR3. The CDR3 here is CASNLGTGYEQYF. The CDR3 region has the DNA TGTGCCAGCAACTTGGGGACAGGGTACGAGCAGTACTTC.